A single sample is the source of the 23 T cell receptor beta chains below, sequenced in a study of T cell responses to AZD1222 COVID-19 vaccine. Assay: immunoSEQ multiplex PCR; the TCRdb copy retains only in-frame clones and omits some. The data hold more than 110,000 clones, with roughly 92% observed a single time. The source was peripheral blood, collected on day 0 of AZD1222 vaccination. The receptor set was obtained from an adult in good health.

In this sample, this clone turned up once. The chain uses TRBV6-5 and TRBJ1-2, with D unresolved. Germline V gene data show CDR1 as MNHEY and CDR2 as SVGAGI. This CDR3 region has 12 residues. The V and J ends lost 8 bases and 5 bases respectively, with 12 bases between them. Here the CDR3 reads CASLSPSYGYTF. Here the CDR3 DNA reads TGTGCCAGCCTCTCTCCCAGTTATGGCTACACCTTC.

The genes are TRBV18 and TRBJ2-2, with a possible D match to TRBD2 (5 bases). Germline values: CDR1 KGHSH, CDR2 LQKENI. Deletions cut 2 bases from V and 3 bases from J, with 13 bases between. The length of the CDR3 is 16 residues. Written as DNA, the CDR3 is TGTGCCAGCTCACCAAGATCCAGGACTTACACCGGGGAGCTGTTTTTT. This sequence encodes CASSPRSRTYTGELFF. The variable domain in full, completed from reference TRBV18 and TRBJ2-2, reads NAGVMQNPRHLVRRRGQEARLRCSPMKGHSHVYWYRQLPEEGLKFMVYLQKENIIDESGMPKERFSAEFPKEGPSILRIQQVVRGDSAAYFCASSPRSRTYTGELFFGEGSRLTVL.

V gene TRBV9 combines with J gene TRBJ1-3; 7 bases are shared with TRBD1. CDR1 SGDLS and CDR2 YYNGEE come from the germline V gene. V gave up 4 bases and J gave up 2 bases; unmatched junction bases: 9. The CDR3 sequence is 16 residues long. The CDR3 sequence is CASSSRTGAAGNTIYF. The CDR3 nucleotides read TGTGCCAGCAGCTCCCGGACAGGAGCCGCTGGAAACACCATATATTTT.

The chain carries TRBV5-1 and TRBJ1-4; the D is unclear. Germline CDR1 SGHRS, CDR2 YFSETQ. Trimming shortened V by 4 bases and J by 8 bases, and 15 bases separated the two germline ends. The CDR3 is 14 amino acids. The CDR3 nucleotides read TGCGCCAGCAGCGAGACGCCAATGGGGGAAAAACTGTTTTTT. Encoded protein: CASSETPMGEKLFF.

This rearrangement joins TRBV27 to TRBJ2-3, with 8 bases aligning to TRBD1. CDR1 MNHEY and CDR2 SMNVEV come from the germline V gene (reference sequence). V lost 2 bases and J lost 4; bases outside the gene matches: 8. The CDR3 consists of 16 residues. CDR3 loop: CASSLTPAGGPDTQYF. The CDR3 DNA sequence: TGTGCCAGCAGTTTAACCCCCGCAGGGGGCCCAGATACGCAGTATTTT.

CDR3 coding DNA: TGTGCCAGCAGCCACGGCGGGACAGGGGGAATAGATACGCAGTATTTT. Its protein is CASSHGGTGGIDTQYF. The chain has TRBV5-4 and TRBJ2-3, with 11 bases matching TRBD1. V lost 4 bases and J lost 5; bases outside the gene matches: 9. Germline V gives CDR1 SGHNT, CDR2 YYREEE (reference sequence). This CDR3 spans 16 amino acids. Combining the CDR3 with reference TRBV5-4 and TRBJ2-3 gives the whole variable domain ETGVTQSPTHLIKTRGQQVTLRCSSQSGHNTVSWYQQALGQGPQFIFQYYREEENGRGNFPPRFSGLQFPNYSSELNVNALELDDSALYLCASSHGGTGGIDTQYFGPGTRLTVL.

The CDR3 sequence is CASSIATNEKLFF. CDR3 DNA: TGTGCCAGTAGTATCGCAACTAATGAAAAACTGTTTTTT. V gene TRBV19 combines with J gene TRBJ1-4; D remains ambiguous. The CDR3 has 13 residues. With 3 bases removed from V and 0 bases from J, the gap between germline ends came to 2 bases. Germline V gene sequence: CDR1 LNHDA, CDR2 SQIVND (reference sequence).

CDR3 amino acids: CASSQRASGGPDNEQFF. CDR3 in DNA: TGTGCCAGCAGCCAACGGGCGTCCGGGGGTCCTGACAATGAGCAGTTCTTC. The chain couples TRBV7-2 to TRBJ2-1, with a possible D match to TRBD2 (6 bases). Trimming removed 5 bases at V and 5 bases at J, with 22 bases between. This CDR3 is 17 amino acids long. Germline V gives CDR1 SGHTA, CDR2 FQGNSA. Based on the CDR3 plus reference TRBV7-2 and TRBJ2-1, the full variable domain is GAGVSQSPSNKVTEKGKDVELRCDPISGHTALYWYRQSLGQGLEFLIYFQGNSAPDKSGLPSDRFSAERTGGSVSTLTIQRTQQEDSAVYLCASSQRASGGPDNEQFFGPGTRLTVL.

The chain's CDR3 is CASSLGGSYNNQPQHF. In DNA form, the CDR3 reads TGTGCCAGCAGCTTGGGGGGGAGTTATAACAATCAGCCCCAGCATTTT. J is TRBJ1-5 and V is TRBV5-5; D is possibly TRBD1 (5 bases). CDR3 length equals 16 residues. Germline CDR1 SGHKS, CDR2 YYEKEE (reference sequence). Trimming cost V 0 bases and J 3 bases, with 13 bases left between them.

CDR3: CAISGTSGSYEQYF. The CDR3 coding sequence is TGTGCCATCAGCGGGACTAGCGGGAGCTACGAGCAGTACTTC. The chain employs TRBV10-3 and TRBJ2-7; 14 nucleotides agree with TRBD2. Germline lookup yields CDR1 ENHRY and CDR2 SYGVKD. CDR3 length: 14 amino acids. Trimming cost V 6 bases and J 3 bases; bases outside gene matches: 1.

This chain's CDR3 is CASSLTGFGNEQFF. The CDR3, as DNA: TGTGCCAGCAGCCTGACAGGGTTCGGCAATGAGCAGTTCTTC. The chain joins TRBV11-1 to TRBJ2-1, with 7 bases aligning to TRBD1. Looked up from germline, CDR1 is SGHAT and CDR2 is FQDESV (reference sequence). This CDR3 has 14 residues. Trimming removed 5 bases from V and 6 bases from J; junction bases left unmatched: 7.

CDR3 in amino acids: CASRPLAASTDTQYF. In DNA form, the CDR3 reads TGTGCCAGTAGACCTCTAGCGGCTAGCACAGATACGCAGTATTTT. This sequence joins TRBV19 and TRBJ2-3; TRBD2 agrees at 7 bases. The V and J ends lost 6 bases and 0 bases, in that order; junction bases with no gene match: 6. The length of the CDR3 is 15 residues. The germline gives CDR1 LNHDA, CDR2 SQIVND (reference sequence).

V and J are TRBV6-6 and TRBJ1-2; TRBD1 is a possible D gene (6 bases). The V and J ends lost 0 bases and 2 bases respectively, with 10 bases between them. Germline V gives CDR1 MNHNY, CDR2 SVGAGI (reference sequence). The CDR3 extends over 15 amino acids. For the CDR3, the DNA is TGTGCCAGCAGTTACTCTGACAGGAAAAACTATGGCTACACCTTC. It is translated as CASSYSDRKNYGYTF.

The CDR3 reads CASSVTGNYGYTF. Here the CDR3 DNA reads TGTGCCAGTAGCGTGACAGGGAACTATGGCTACACCTTC. The rearrangement links TRBV19 to TRBJ1-2; 7 bases map to TRBD1. Germline V gene sequence: CDR1 LNHDA, CDR2 SQIVND (reference sequence). Trimming took 6 bases from V and 2 from J; bases not matched to a gene: 3. The CDR3 extends over 13 amino acids.

A single count supports this clone. The chain uses TRBV7-9 and TRBJ2-2; perhaps TRBD1 as D (5 bases). Trimming left V 3 bases short and J 0 bases short, with 11 bases between. The V gene's germline CDR1 is SEHNR and CDR2 FQNEAQ (reference sequence). The length of the CDR3 is 16 residues. CDR3 nucleotides: TGTGCCAGCAGCTTCCCCAGGGCCCCGAACACCGGGGAGCTGTTTTTT. Translation gives CASSFPRAPNTGELFF.

This clone has a single count. The V call is TRBV5-6, the J call TRBJ1-2; 8 positions agree with TRBD1. The CDR3 runs 14 residues. In germline, CDR1 is SGHDT, CDR2 YYEEEE. V dropped 2 bases and J dropped 7; count of bases not matched to a gene: 7. The CDR3 coding sequence is TGTGCCAGCAGCTTAAAAACAGGGACAGGTGGCTACACCTTC. This sequence encodes CASSLKTGTGGYTF.

The V gene is TRBV6-2 or TRBV6-3, the J gene TRBJ2-7; D call uncertain. The ends were cut back, 4 bases at V and 2 bases at J, with 9 bases in the middle. In germline, CDR1 is MNHEY, CDR2 SVGEGT. The CDR3 contains 13 residues. The CDR3 sequence: CASSSTGPYEQYF. In DNA, the CDR3 is TGTGCCAGCAGTTCAACCGGCCCCTACGAGCAGTACTTC.

This clone was observed a handful of times. The chain has TRBV19 and TRBJ2-1; D is unclear. CDR1 LNHDA and CDR2 SQIVND come from the germline V gene (reference sequence). CDR3 length: 13 residues. V was clipped by 5 bases and J by 4 bases, with 9 bases between them. The DNA of the CDR3 is TGTGCCAGTAGTTTGGGATTTTACAATGAGCAGTTCTTC. The encoded protein is CASSLGFYNEQFF.

This chain joins TRBV18 and TRBJ1-2, with 9 nucleotides matching TRBD1. Germline V lookup: CDR1 KGHSH, CDR2 LQKENI. This CDR3 region has 15 residues. J was trimmed by 8 bases and V by 1 base; bases with no gene match: 8. The CDR3 nucleotides are TGTGCCAGCTCACCACAGGGACAGGGTACCGCAGGCTACACCTTC. This translates into CASSPQGQGTAGYTF.

This chain joins TRBV28 and TRBJ1-3; a weak D match, TRBD1 (6 bases). The germline V gene encodes CDR1 MDHEN and CDR2 SYDVKM. V lost 2 bases, J lost 0 bases, and 17 bases lay in between. The CDR3 runs 18 residues. CDR3 sequence (DNA): TGTGCCAGCAGTTTAAGCACCGTCGGGACAAACTCTGGAAACACCATATATTTT. Translated: CASSLSTVGTNSGNTIYF.

The rearrangement uses TRBV2 and TRBJ1-1, with D tentatively TRBD1 (6 bases). Trimming cost V 4 bases and J 4 bases, with 10 bases left between them. Germline V CDR1 and CDR2: SNHLY, FYNNEI. The CDR3 extends over 13 amino acids. The CDR3 loop is CASSVGGGTEAFF. The CDR3 DNA reads TGTGCCAGCAGTGTCGGGGGCGGCACTGAAGCTTTCTTT. Drawing the rest from reference TRBV2 and TRBJ1-1, the complete variable domain is EPEVTQTPSHQVTQMGQEVILRCVPISNHLYFYWYRQILGQKVEFLVSFYNNEISEKSEIFDDQFSVERPDGSNFTLKIRSTKLEDSAMYFCASSVGGGTEAFFGQGTRLTVV.

This chain connects TRBV18 to TRBJ1-2; TRBD1 might be the D (5 bases). CDR1 and CDR2 from the germline V gene are KGHSH and LQKENI. The CDR3 totals 13 residues. Trimming removed 3 bases at V and 2 bases at J, with 7 bases between. CDR3 sequence reads: CASSPDRNYGYTF. The CDR3 DNA is TGTGCCAGCTCACCCGACAGAAACTATGGCTACACCTTC. The variable domain in full, completed from reference TRBV18 and TRBJ1-2, reads NAGVMQNPRHLVRRRGQEARLRCSPMKGHSHVYWYRQLPEEGLKFMVYLQKENIIDESGMPKERFSAEFPKEGPSILRIQQVVRGDSAAYFCASSPDRNYGYTFGSGTRLTVV.

V is TRBV7-2 and J is TRBJ1-4; possible D gene TRBD1, 6 bases. This CDR3 contains 14 residues. Germline V gene data show CDR1 as SGHTA and CDR2 as FQGNSA. Trimming pared 4 bases from V and 11 bases from J, leaving 17 bases between. The CDR3 sequence is CASSSPGALEKLFF. In nucleotides, the CDR3 is TGTGCCAGCAGCTCCCCGGGGGCGCTTGAGAAACTGTTTTTT.